The 31 T cell receptor beta chains in this list originate from one sample, sequenced in a study of response to subunit inactivated influenza vaccine. From the RT-PCR reads, TCRdb called clonotypes with MiXCR, one entry per CDR3 protein. Of 600,000 to 850,000 distinct CDR3 sequences in the sample, 11% to 15% were seen once. The input for sequencing was PBMCs from blood, taken roughly 2 weeks before vaccination. These receptor sequences come from a man aged 45-65 years who received an inactivated influenza vaccine.

This clonotype appeared a few times. The rearrangement links TRBV11-2 to TRBJ2-2; TRBD2 matches 13 bases. Trimming took 5 bases from V and 5 from J; bases not matched to a gene: 8. Per germline, CDR1 SGHAT and CDR2 FQNNGV. The CDR3 sequence is 17 residues long. Written as DNA, the CDR3 is TGTGCCAGCAGCCTACTAGCGGGAGGGCCTAAGACCGGGGAGCTGTTTTTT. Translation: CASSLLAGGPKTGELFF.

This clonotype was counted a few times. The chain has TRBV12-3 or TRBV12-4 and TRBJ1-2; D is perhaps TRBD1 (6 bases). V lost 3 bases to trimming and J lost 5 bases, with 13 bases between them. The CDR3 totals 14 residues. The CDR3 loop is CASSFQGHGYGYTF. The DNA for the CDR3 is TGTGCCAGCAGTTTCCAGGGGCATGGGTATGGCTACACCTTC.

The chain uses TRBV4-2 and TRBJ2-5, with no clear D. V lost 4 bases to trimming and J lost 2 bases, with 11 bases between them. Germline V CDR1 and CDR2: LGHNA, YNFKEQ. The CDR3 extends over 14 amino acids. The CDR3, as DNA: TGTGCCAGCAGCCCCAGTCACAAGCAAGAGACCCAGTACTTC. Its translation is CASSPSHKQETQYF.

This clonotype was seen at least ten times. This chain joins TRBV12-3 or TRBV12-4 and TRBJ2-6; a possible D gene is TRBD1 (6 bases). Trimming took 1 base from V and 1 from J, leaving 8 bases between them. The CDR3 is made up of 16 amino acids. The CDR3 is CASSLVRGSGANVLTF. The CDR3 DNA sequence: TGTGCCAGCAGTTTAGTCAGGGGTTCTGGGGCCAACGTCCTGACTTTC.

Comments on this clonotype: Lacking the conserved final phenylalanine or tryptophan, this CDR3 likely reflects a read error. The V and J genes are TRBV18 and TRBJ2-4; no clear D. Germline values: CDR1 KGHSH, CDR2 LQKENI. With 6 bases removed from V and 1 base from J, the gap between germline ends came to 4 bases. The CDR3 sequence is 12 residues long. CDR3 bases: TGTGCCAGCTCCCCGGCCAAAAACATTCAGTACTCC. This translates into CASSPAKNIQYS.

This sequence joins TRBV29-1 and TRBJ2-2, with a possible D match to TRBD1 (6 bases). The CDR3 is 16 residues long. CDR1 is SQVTM, CDR2 ANQGSEA, per germline. V dropped 7 bases and J dropped 6 bases, with 24 bases sitting between them. CDR3 amino acids: CSAAQQGIRTPGELFF. The DNA for the CDR3 is TGCAGCGCTGCACAACAGGGTATCAGAACACCCGGGGAGCTGTTTTTT.

This chain uses TRBV19 with TRBJ2-1; D call uncertain. V lost 10 bases and J 4 bases, leaving 20 bases between the germline ends. Germline CDR1 reads LNHDA; CDR2 reads SQIVND (reference sequence). The CDR3 is 15 residues long. CDR3 sequence: CATQSPFPSYNEQFF. The CDR3 region has the DNA TGTGCCACCCAAAGTCCGTTCCCCTCTTACAATGAGCAGTTCTTC.

This sequence joins TRBV12-3 or TRBV12-4 and TRBJ2-7; TRBD2 aligns across 10 bases. With 6 bases clipped from V and 3 bases from J, the junction kept 14 bases outside the gene matches. The CDR3 has 17 amino acids. The CDR3 DNA reads as TGTGCCAGCAGCCTAAGGGTTTTGGCTAGCGGGAGCTACGAGCAGTACTTC. It encodes CASSLRVLASGSYEQYF.

J is TRBJ2-3 and V is TRBV12-3 or TRBV12-4, with TRBD2 matching 7 bases. The CDR3 is 15 amino acids. After removal of 1 base from V and 6 bases from J, the junction contained 7 bases not matched to a gene. The CDR3 bases are TGTGCCAGCAGTTTAGGCGGGGAGGGGTGGGATACGCAGTATTTT. It translates to CASSLGGEGWDTQYF.

This clonotype appeared a few times. This chain connects TRBV6-1 to TRBJ1-2; no clear D. The CDR3 consists of 12 residues. Germline V gives CDR1 MNHNS, CDR2 SASEGT. The V end lost 7 bases, the J end lost 8 bases, and 14 bases lay between the germline ends. This CDR3 reads CASIPGFLGYTF. The CDR3 DNA follows: TGTGCCAGCATTCCAGGCTTTCTGGGCTACACCTTC.

This clonotype has only a few counts. The V and J genes are TRBV9 and TRBJ2-1; 8 nucleotides line up with TRBD2. Losses at the gene ends were 0 bases for V and 9 bases for J; bases not matched to a gene: 5. CDR3 size: 14 residues. Per germline, CDR1 SGDLS and CDR2 YYNGEE. Here the CDR3 DNA reads TGTGCCAGCAGCGTAGGCGGGGGGCTGGCTGAGCAGTTCTTC. This translates into CASSVGGGLAEQFF.

The table lists this clonotype with a few counts. In nucleotides, the CDR3 is TGTGCCAGCAGTGAACGCAACCTTGGGGGCTACACCTTC. The encoded protein is CASSERNLGGYTF. The chain combines TRBV25-1 with TRBJ1-2; D gene ambiguous. The CDR3 is 13 residues long. The V gene lost 2 bases and the J gene lost 8 bases, with 12 bases spanning the gap. Per the germline V gene, CDR1 is MGHDK and CDR2 is SYGVNS.

As regards this clonotype: A read error may account for a junction end that differs from germline. The chain joins TRBV7-6 to TRBJ1-5; possibly TRBD1 for D (6 bases). The CDR3 extends over 14 amino acids. The V gene's germline CDR1 is SGHVS and CDR2 FNYEAQ. The CDR3, as DNA: TGTGCCAGCAGCTCCAAACAGGGCAAGCAGCCCCAGCATTTT. Encoded protein: CASSSKQGKQPQHF.

The chain links TRBV12-3 or TRBV12-4 to TRBJ1-6, with a possible D match to TRBD1 (5 bases). The CDR3 spans 13 residues. V was trimmed by 6 bases and J by 7 bases, leaving 10 bases between them. This CDR3 is CASRRTRNSPLHF. The CDR3 DNA follows: TGTGCCAGCAGACGGACACGGAATTCACCCCTCCACTTT.

Worth noting for this clonotype: Since a much larger clone is just one base distant, this may be a read error. This chain links TRBV7-9 with TRBJ1-2; TRBD1 is a possible D gene (6 bases). Germline CDR1 and CDR2: SEHNR and FQNEAQ (reference sequence). V dropped 6 bases and J dropped 3 bases, with 11 bases sitting between them. The CDR3 extends over 13 amino acids. CDR3 protein: CASSFQGYYGYTF. The CDR3 DNA follows: TGTGCCAGCAGTTTTCAGGGGTACTATGGCTACACCTTC.

The rearrangement links TRBV28 to TRBJ1-2; maybe TRBD1 (5 bases). V lost 7 bases to trimming and J lost 5 bases, with 11 bases between them. CDR1 is MDHEN and CDR2 is SYDVKM in the germline V gene. There are 12 residues in the CDR3. CDR3: CASTGAIYGYTF. The CDR3 region has the DNA TGTGCCAGCACTGGGGCAATTTATGGCTACACCTTC.

This chain links TRBV7-2 with TRBJ1-5; a weak D match, TRBD1 (5 bases). V lost 4 bases to trimming and J lost 4 bases, with 11 bases between them. Germline loops: CDR1 SGHTA, CDR2 FQGNSA. The CDR3 totals 14 residues. DNA for the CDR3: TGTGCCAGCAGCTCTACGGGGACGAATCAGCCCCAGCATTTT. The encoded protein is CASSSTGTNQPQHF.

This clonotype was seen many times. The chain couples TRBV29-1 to TRBJ2-7; 8 bases fit TRBD1. The germline V gene has CDR1 SQVTM and CDR2 ANQGSEA. The CDR3 has 13 residues. The ends lost 7 bases at V and 6 bases at J; junction bases unmatched: 11. The CDR3 bases are TGCAGCGCCGGCGGGACAGGTGATGGCGAGCAGTACTTC. Amino acids: CSAGGTGDGEQYF.

This chain joins TRBV10-3 and TRBJ2-1, with 7 positions matching TRBD2. Trimming took 2 bases from V and 2 from J; bases not matched to a gene: 3. The CDR3 covers 15 residues. CDR1 is ENHRY, CDR2 SYGVKD, per germline. The CDR3 nucleotides are TGTGCCATCAGTGAGAGCGGGGATGCCTACAATGAGCAGTTCTTC. Protein sequence: CAISESGDAYNEQFF.

Remarks on this clonotype: A much more abundant neighbour one base away suggests this may be a read error. J is TRBJ2-1 and V is TRBV20-1; maybe TRBD1 (6 bases). CDR1 DFQATT and CDR2 SNEGSKA come from the germline V gene (reference sequence). Deletions cut 4 bases from V and 3 bases from J, with 13 bases between. This CDR3 contains 14 residues. CDR3 loop: CSATDRCFYNEQFF. CDR3 in DNA: TGCAGTGCTACCGACAGGTGTTTCTACAATGAGCAGTTCTTC.

This clonotype was counted many times. V gene TRBV5-1 combines with J gene TRBJ2-3; D unresolved. V gave up 6 bases and J gave up 2 bases, with 16 bases separating them. The CDR3 sequence is 15 residues long. CDR1 is SGHRS and CDR2 is YFSETQ in the germline V gene. In DNA, the CDR3 is TGCGCCAGCATTCCCTCCGGCAGCCTCACAGATACGCAGTATTTT. Encoded protein: CASIPSGSLTDTQYF.

This rearrangement joins TRBV29-1 to TRBJ2-3; maybe TRBD1 (6 bases). Trimming removed 1 base at V and 3 bases at J, with 8 bases between. This CDR3 is 13 amino acids long. Germline V gene data show CDR1 as SQVTM and CDR2 as ANQGSEA. CDR3 DNA sequence: TGCAGCGTTGAAGGGACAGAGACAGATACGCAGTATTTT. This translates into CSVEGTETDTQYF.

The chain combines TRBV27 with TRBJ1-1; D is ambiguous. The CDR3 has 12 residues. Trimming cost V 10 bases and J 3 bases, with 12 bases left between them. Germline loops: CDR1 MNHEY, CDR2 SMNVEV (reference sequence). DNA of the CDR3: TGTGCCATGTTTCGTGTCGACACTGAAGCTTTCTTT. Translating gives CAMFRVDTEAFF.

V gene TRBV20-1 combines with J gene TRBJ2-7; maybe TRBD1 (6 bases). The CDR3 sequence is 13 residues long. Germline V gives CDR1 DFQATT, CDR2 SNEGSKA (reference sequence). The CDR3 here is CSVSGHQSYEQYF. CDR3 nucleotide sequence: TGCAGCGTGTCGGGACACCAATCCTACGAGCAGTACTTC.

This clonotype was seen ten or more times. This CDR3 reads CASSPSTNQPQHF. The CDR3 DNA reads as TGTGCCAGCAGTCCCTCCACCAATCAGCCCCAGCATTTT. The gene calls are TRBV28 and TRBJ1-5, with no clear D. This CDR3 spans 13 amino acids. Between the trimmed V and J ends, which lost 5 bases and 3 bases, there was a span of 8 bases. The germline V gene encodes CDR1 MDHEN and CDR2 SYDVKM.

In this sample, this clonotype turned up a few times. Written as DNA, the CDR3 is TGTGCCAGCAGTTACCAGACAGGTGCCCTTGACACCGGGGAGCTGTTTTTT. Protein sequence: CASSYQTGALDTGELFF. This chain connects TRBV6-2 or TRBV6-3 to TRBJ2-2; D may be TRBD1 (6 bases). This CDR3 is 17 amino acids long. V shed 2 bases and J shed 3 bases, with 16 bases lying between them. The germline gives CDR1 MNHEY, CDR2 SVGEGT.

Only a few counts were recorded for this clonotype. V gene TRBV5-1 combines with J gene TRBJ1-6; D is undetermined. Per germline, CDR1 SGHRS and CDR2 YFSETQ. V lost 2 bases to trimming and J lost 7 bases, with 13 bases between them. This CDR3 region has 15 residues. The CDR3 DNA reads TGCGCCAGCAGCTTAAGTTCTGAGGTGAATTCACCCCTCCACTTT. This gives the protein CASSLSSEVNSPLHF.

This clonotype was counted ten times or more. The chain links TRBV20-1 to TRBJ1-5; 7 nucleotides align to TRBD1. The V segment lost 6 bases and the J segment 6 bases; nucleotides outside the gene matches: 11. Germline CDR1 is DFQATT and CDR2 is SNEGSKA (reference sequence). The CDR3 loop spans 14 amino acids. Here the CDR3 reads CSAKAKQGTQPQHF. Written as DNA, the CDR3 is TGCAGTGCGAAGGCAAAACAGGGGACTCAGCCCCAGCATTTT.

V and J are TRBV20-1 and TRBJ2-7, with D possibly TRBD2 on 5 matching bases. CDR1 and CDR2 from the germline V gene are DFQATT and SNEGSKA (reference sequence). Trimming removed 0 bases at V and 3 bases at J, with 12 bases between. This CDR3 contains 14 residues. The CDR3 DNA is TGCAGTGCTAGAGATCCAGCGGCCGGCTACGAGCAGTACTTC. This encodes CSARDPAAGYEQYF.

This clonotype was seen a few times. This chain joins TRBV10-3 and TRBJ2-2; the D gene is possibly TRBD2 (6 bases). The CDR3 is made up of 15 amino acids. Trimming took 0 bases from V and 4 from J, leaving 9 bases between them. Germline V lookup: CDR1 ENHRY, CDR2 SYGVKD. The CDR3 protein is CAISESAGFTGELFF. DNA for the CDR3: TGTGCCATCAGTGAGTCGGCGGGATTCACCGGGGAGCTGTTTTTT.

The chain links TRBV28 to TRBJ2-3; 12 nucleotides match TRBD1. Germline V gene sequence: CDR1 MDHEN, CDR2 SYDVKM. The CDR3 extends over 15 amino acids. V shed 6 bases and J 4 bases; nucleotides not matched to a gene: 5. The DNA for the CDR3 is TGTGCCAGCAGCTCGGGACAGGGGGCCCCAGATACGCAGTATTTT. Its protein product is CASSSGQGAPDTQYF.